This TCR beta chain was observed in a study of identical twins. This clonotype was picked up a small number of times. All donors were healthy, and all were Caucasian. Trimming at V came to 6 bases and at J to 2 bases, leaving 7 bases not matched to a gene. From germline, CDR1 is DFQATT and CDR2 SNEGSKA (reference sequence). This CDR3 has 14 residues. A template switching step contributed a universal primer site, while unique molecular identifiers were present in the cDNA. TCRdb re-analysed the 5' RACE reads in MiXCR, keeping a single row per CDR3 protein. The table lists more than 200,000 distinct CDR3 sequences, over 11% of them singletons.

Sequences were obtained from memory (CD45RO+) T cells sorted from blood. V is TRBV20-1 and J is TRBJ2-7, with TRBD1 matching 10 bases. The sequence came from a woman aged 18 to 35 in good health. In nucleotides, the CDR3 is TGCAGTGCCGAGACAGGGGGCTTGACCTACGAGCAGTACTTC. This codes for CSAETGGLTYEQYF.